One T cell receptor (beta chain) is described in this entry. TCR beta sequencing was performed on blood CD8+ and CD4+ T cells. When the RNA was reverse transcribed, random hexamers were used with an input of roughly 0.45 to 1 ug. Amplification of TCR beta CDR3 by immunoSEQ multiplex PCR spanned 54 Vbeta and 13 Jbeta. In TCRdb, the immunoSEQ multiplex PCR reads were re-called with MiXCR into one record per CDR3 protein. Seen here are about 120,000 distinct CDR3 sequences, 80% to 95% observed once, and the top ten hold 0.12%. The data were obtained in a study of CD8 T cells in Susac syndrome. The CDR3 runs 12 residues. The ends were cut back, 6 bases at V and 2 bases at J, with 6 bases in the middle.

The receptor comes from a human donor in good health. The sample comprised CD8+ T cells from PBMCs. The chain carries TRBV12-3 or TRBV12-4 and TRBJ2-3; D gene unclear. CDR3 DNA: TGTGCCAGCAGAATAACCACAGATACGCAGTATTTT. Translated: CASRITTDTQYF.